These 10 T cell receptor beta chains share one sample of origin, sequenced in a study of PD-1 blockade in classical Hodgkin lymphoma. The time point was: cycle 4 day 1 (C4D1), after six to seven weeks of nivolumab. Every patient experienced relapse after autologous stem cell transplantation, and brentuximab vedotin exposure varied. Sequencing was performed with immunoSEQ multiplex PCR; in TCRdb, only in-frame clones are kept and a portion is missing. The data hold tens of thousands of clones, with 80% observed a single time. Here the sequenced sample was peripheral blood mononuclear cells (PBMCs), taken before the fourth cycle of nivolumab. The origin of the receptors is a human donor with classical Hodgkin lymphoma.

This clone was seen a single time. The chain uses TRBV9 and TRBJ2-1, with 14 bases fitting TRBD2. V lost 4 bases, J lost 8 bases, and 8 bases stayed unmatched. The CDR3 covers 16 residues. CDR1 and CDR2 (germline): SGDLS, YYNGEE. CDR3 in DNA: TGTGCCAGCAGCCATGGACTAGCGGGAGGTAGGGATGAGCAGTTCTTC. It is translated as CASSHGLAGGRDEQFF.

This clone has more than one count but fewer than ten. The chain combines TRBV6-5 with TRBJ1-5; D unclear. The germline V gene has CDR1 MNHEY and CDR2 SVGAGI. The V and J ends lost 8 bases and 4 bases respectively, with 9 bases between them. The CDR3 loop spans 12 amino acids. CDR3 bases: TGTGCCAGCCGGACGTCTAATCAGCCCCAGCATTTT. It yields the protein CASRTSNQPQHF.

The chain couples TRBV7-9 to TRBJ2-7; 11 bases are a match to TRBD1. Germline V gene data show CDR1 as SEHNR and CDR2 as FQNEAQ (reference sequence). The CDR3 has 12 residues. V lost 8 bases and J lost 4; bases outside the gene matches: 1. DNA for the CDR3: TGTGCCAGCGGGACAGGGGGGTACGAGCAGTACTTC. This gives the protein CASGTGGYEQYF.

The CDR3 DNA reads as TGTGCCAGCAGTGTACCCGGGGGGGGTCCCTATGGCTACACCTTC. Amino acids: CASSVPGGGPYGYTF. V is TRBV6-1 and J is TRBJ1-2; possible D gene TRBD1, 5 bases. This CDR3 spans 15 amino acids. Trimming stripped 4 bases from V and 4 bases from J, with 16 bases between. Germline V lookup: CDR1 MNHNS, CDR2 SASEGT.

The rearrangement uses TRBV9 and TRBJ2-5; D may be TRBD1 or TRBD2 (6 bases each). Germline loops: CDR1 SGDLS, CDR2 YYNGEE. The length of the CDR3 is 15 residues. The ends were cut back, 4 bases at V and 4 bases at J, with 17 bases in the middle. In DNA form, the CDR3 reads TGTGCCAGCAGCTCTCAAGGGGGGTCGCGAGAGACCCAGTACTTC. Protein sequence: CASSSQGGSRETQYF.

In its sample, this clone was seen once. V is TRBV6-6 and J is TRBJ1-2; D is possibly TRBD1 (5 bases). The CDR3 totals 15 residues. V was pared by 5 bases and J by 0 bases, with 13 bases between. Germline assignment: CDR1 MNHNY and CDR2 SVGAGI (reference sequence). CDR3 sequence (DNA): TGTGCCAGCAGTCCAACCCGGGGGTCTAACTATGGCTACACCTTC. Translating it yields CASSPTRGSNYGYTF.

This chain joins TRBV29-1 and TRBJ1-1; no clear D gene. Trimming stripped 4 bases from V and 3 bases from J, with 15 bases between. The germline V gene has CDR1 SQVTM and CDR2 ANQGSEA. The CDR3 covers 14 residues. The CDR3 coding sequence is TGCAGCGTTGCCTCGGACTGGGGTGACACTGAAGCTTTCTTT. Its translation is CSVASDWGDTEAFF.

This chain connects TRBV5-5 to TRBJ2-2; unclear D gene. Trimming cost V 4 bases and J 12 bases, with 13 bases left between them. Germline CDR1 reads SGHKS; CDR2 reads YYEKEE (reference sequence). This CDR3 spans 12 amino acids. This chain's CDR3 is CASSDDGDKLFF. CDR3 sequence (DNA): TGTGCCAGCAGCGATGACGGAGATAAGCTGTTTTTT.

The chain links TRBV19 to TRBJ1-5; a possible D gene is TRBD1 (6 bases). Trimming shortened V by 0 bases and J by 2 bases, and 14 bases separated the two germline ends. Germline V lookup: CDR1 LNHDA, CDR2 SQIVND (reference sequence). The CDR3 totals 17 residues. CDR3 sequence reads: CASSIDRGAPGNQPQHF. In DNA, the CDR3 is TGTGCCAGTAGTATAGATCGGGGGGCGCCGGGCAATCAGCCCCAGCATTTT.

This chain connects TRBV5-1 to TRBJ1-1, with D perhaps TRBD1 (5 bases). The germline gives CDR1 SGHRS, CDR2 YFSETQ. The CDR3 is made up of 15 amino acids. V was pared by 0 bases and J by 4 bases, with 13 bases between. For the CDR3, the DNA is TGCGCCAGCAGCTTGGATGAGGTGGGGGGCACTGAAGCTTTCTTT. Amino acids: CASSLDEVGGTEAFF.